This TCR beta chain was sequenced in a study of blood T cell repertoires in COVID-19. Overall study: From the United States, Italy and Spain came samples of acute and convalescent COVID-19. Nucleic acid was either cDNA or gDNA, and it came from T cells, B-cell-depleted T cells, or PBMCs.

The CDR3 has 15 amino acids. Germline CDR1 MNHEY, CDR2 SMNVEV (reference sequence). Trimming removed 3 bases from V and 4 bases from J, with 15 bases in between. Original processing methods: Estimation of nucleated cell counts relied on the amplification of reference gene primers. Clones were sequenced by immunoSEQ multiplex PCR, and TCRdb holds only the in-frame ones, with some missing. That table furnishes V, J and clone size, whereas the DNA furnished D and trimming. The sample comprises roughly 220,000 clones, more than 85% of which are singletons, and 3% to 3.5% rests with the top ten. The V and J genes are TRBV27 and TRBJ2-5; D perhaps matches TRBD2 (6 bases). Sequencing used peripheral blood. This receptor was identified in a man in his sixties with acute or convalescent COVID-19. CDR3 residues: CASSFTFGGVETQYF. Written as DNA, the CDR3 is TGTGCCAGCAGTTTTACGTTCGGGGGAGTAGAGACCCAGTACTTC.